These 20 T cell receptor beta chains came from one sample sequenced in a study of T cell changes during pregnancy in multiple sclerosis. The assay was immunoSEQ multiplex PCR, and TCRdb's table has in-frame clones only and misses some. The sample holds roughly 57,000 clones, around nine tenths seen once. The material was CD8+ T cells from peripheral blood mononuclear cells, obtained before pregnancy. These receptors were taken from a female donor with multiple sclerosis, enrolled in a pregnancy study.

This sequence joins TRBV9 and TRBJ1-1; TRBD1 agrees at 7 bases. This CDR3 is 15 amino acids long. CDR1 and CDR2 (germline): SGDLS, YYNGEE. Trimming cost V 4 bases and J 0 bases; bases outside gene matches: 6. The CDR3 DNA reads TGTGCCAGCAGCCCACAGGGGCTGTTGAACACTGAAGCTTTCTTT. Protein product: CASSPQGLLNTEAFF.

The CDR3 loop reads CASSQVRQGASYEQYF. CDR3 sequence (DNA): TGTGCCAGCAGCCAAGTTAGACAGGGGGCCTCCTACGAGCAGTACTTC. The V call is TRBV4-2, the J call TRBJ2-7, with 10 positions matching TRBD1. V was clipped by 1 base and J by 0 bases; unmatched bases: 3. Germline V gene lookup returns CDR1 LGHNA and CDR2 YNFKEQ. CDR3 length equals 16 residues.

This sequence joins TRBV4-3 and TRBJ2-3, with D maybe TRBD2 (6 bases). Trimming removed 4 bases from V and 1 base from J, with 15 bases in between. The CDR3 has 16 amino acids. Germline assignment: CDR1 LGHNA and CDR2 YSLEER. This CDR3 is CASSPGGATGTDTQYF. CDR3 in DNA: TGCGCCAGCAGCCCAGGCGGGGCTACCGGCACAGATACGCAGTATTTT.

The gene calls are TRBV2 and TRBJ2-7, with TRBD1 identical over 7 bases. V trimming: 3 bases; J trimming: 4 bases; junction bases outside the gene matches: 6. This CDR3 comprises 14 residues. Germline V CDR1 and CDR2: SNHLY, FYNNEI. The CDR3 bases are TGTGCCAGCAGTGAGGTACAGGGGATGTACGAGCAGTACTTC. It codes for CASSEVQGMYEQYF.

Here the CDR3 DNA reads TGTGCCACCTCCTCCGGGCCCCAGCATTTT. It codes for CATSSGPQHF. The rearrangement joins TRBV19 to TRBJ1-5; D is undetermined. The CDR3 runs 10 residues. Germline loops: CDR1 LNHDA, CDR2 SQIVND (reference sequence). Trimming pared 10 bases from V and 9 bases from J, leaving 10 bases between.

CDR3 in amino acids: CASSYSWSAGDYEQYF. The CDR3 DNA follows: TGTGCCAGCAGTTACTCCTGGTCGGCAGGGGACTACGAGCAGTACTTC. The gene calls are TRBV6-5 and TRBJ2-7; tentatively, D is TRBD1 (6 bases). The CDR3 covers 16 residues. The germline gives CDR1 MNHEY, CDR2 SVGAGI. The germline V and J ends were trimmed by 0 bases and 3 bases, with 15 bases remaining between them.

V is TRBV4-1 and J is TRBJ1-1, with D unclear. Per germline, CDR1 MGHRA and CDR2 YSYEKL. Trimming stripped 2 bases from V and 0 bases from J, with 7 bases between. The CDR3 has 14 amino acids. CDR3: CASSQSGVNTEAFF. CDR3 DNA sequence: TGCGCCAGCAGCCAATCTGGAGTGAACACTGAAGCTTTCTTT.

V gene TRBV10-3 combines with J gene TRBJ2-7, with 10 bases matching TRBD1. V was pared by 5 bases and J by 4 bases, with 14 bases of the junction left unmatched. The CDR3 spans 17 residues. The germline CDR1 and CDR2 sequences are ENHRY and SYGVKD. The CDR3 nucleotides read TGTGCCATCAGTCCCCTCCAGCCGGGACAGGGGAGGTACGAGCAGTACTTC. As protein: CAISPLQPGQGRYEQYF.

There are a few counts of this clone. V and J are TRBV6-5 and TRBJ1-1, with D possibly matching TRBD1 (5 bases). V lost 6 bases to trimming and J lost 3 bases, with 11 bases between them. The CDR3 sequence is 13 residues long. Germline V lookup: CDR1 MNHEY, CDR2 SVGAGI. CDR3 region: CASREGTDTEAFF. The CDR3 nucleotides are TGTGCCAGCAGGGAAGGGACTGACACTGAAGCTTTCTTT.

This clone occurred a few times. The chain uses TRBV11-2 and TRBJ1-2, with unresolved D. Germline V gene data show CDR1 as SGHAT and CDR2 as FQNNGV. V dropped 4 bases and J dropped 5 bases, with 5 bases sitting between them. The CDR3 totals 11 residues. The CDR3 bases are TGTGCCAGCAGCTATCGGTATGGCTACACCTTC. As protein: CASSYRYGYTF.

This chain links TRBV6-5 with TRBJ2-7; tentative D call: TRBD2 (5 bases). This CDR3 has 14 residues. Germline V gene data show CDR1 as MNHEY and CDR2 as SVGAGI. The V end lost 2 bases, the J end lost 1 base, and 9 bases lay between the germline ends. The DNA for the CDR3 is TGTGCCAGCAGTTACCAAGGGAGATCCTACGAGCAGTACTTC. As protein: CASSYQGRSYEQYF.

This rearrangement joins TRBV2 to TRBJ2-1; 13 bases match TRBD2. The CDR3 consists of 15 residues. Looked up from germline, CDR1 is SNHLY and CDR2 is FYNNEI. With V trimmed by 4 bases and J by 6 bases, 3 bases remained unmatched. The CDR3 sequence is CASSAGTSGANEQFF. In DNA, the CDR3 is TGTGCCAGCAGTGCTGGGACTAGCGGGGCCAATGAGCAGTTCTTC.

The V gene is TRBV15, the J gene TRBJ2-2, with a possible D match to TRBD1 (5 bases). The CDR3 consists of 14 residues. Trimming removed 2 bases at V and 5 bases at J, with 9 bases between. The germline V gene encodes CDR1 LNHNV and CDR2 YYDKDF (reference sequence). The CDR3 reads CATSRKKGTGELFF. The CDR3 coding sequence is TGTGCCACCAGCAGAAAGAAGGGGACCGGGGAGCTGTTTTTT.

This chain uses TRBV9 with TRBJ2-7; no definite D call. V gave up 0 bases and J gave up 2 bases, with 6 bases separating them. Looked up from germline, CDR1 is SGDLS and CDR2 is YYNGEE. The CDR3 covers 13 residues. The DNA of the CDR3 is TGTGCCAGCAGCGTAGCAGAAGCCTACGAGCAGTACTTC. As protein: CASSVAEAYEQYF.

The chain has TRBV7-6 and TRBJ2-1; 8 positions match TRBD2. V lost 6 bases, J lost 7 bases, and 11 bases stayed unmatched. The germline CDR1 and CDR2 sequences are SGHVS and FNYEAQ. This CDR3 has 15 residues. CDR3 amino acids: CASRSPGGAGNEQFF. DNA of the CDR3: TGTGCCAGCAGGTCTCCCGGGGGGGCGGGTAATGAGCAGTTCTTC.

The chain employs TRBV7-6 and TRBJ2-7; D might be TRBD2 (6 bases). V was shortened by 0 bases and J by 2 bases, with 11 bases between the two germline ends. The CDR3 totals 15 residues. Germline V gene lookup returns CDR1 SGHVS and CDR2 FNYEAQ. The CDR3 spells CASSLASGQTYEQYF. CDR3 DNA sequence: TGTGCCAGCAGCTTAGCTAGCGGCCAGACCTACGAGCAGTACTTC.

The genes are TRBV7-3 and TRBJ2-3; 8 bases are shared with TRBD2. From germline, CDR1 is SGHTA and CDR2 FQGTGA. The CDR3 spans 15 residues. The V segment lost 4 bases and the J segment 2 bases; nucleotides outside the gene matches: 5. This CDR3 reads CASSYTSGVTDTQYF. CDR3 nucleotides: TGTGCCAGCAGCTACACTAGCGGAGTCACAGATACGCAGTATTTT.

The rearrangement joins TRBV6-4 to TRBJ2-3; TRBD2 matches 11 bases. The V and J ends lost 6 bases and 3 bases, in that order; junction bases with no gene match: 5. The germline V gene encodes CDR1 MRHNA and CDR2 SNTAGT. This CDR3 spans 15 amino acids. The CDR3 DNA reads as TGTGCCAGCAGCGATGGGACTAGCGGTACAGATACGCAGTATTTT. Its protein is CASSDGTSGTDTQYF.

This sequence joins TRBV5-1 and TRBJ2-7; 8 positions match TRBD2. The CDR3 totals 14 residues. The germline V gene encodes CDR1 SGHRS and CDR2 YFSETQ. Trimming removed 4 bases from V and 1 base from J; junction bases left unmatched: 4. This chain's CDR3 is CASSLTSGSYEQYF. CDR3 in DNA: TGCGCCAGCAGCCTAACTAGCGGTTCCTACGAGCAGTACTTC.

This chain joins TRBV2 and TRBJ2-3; the match to TRBD2 covers 10 bases. The length of the CDR3 is 17 residues. V lost 7 bases to trimming and J lost 2 bases; unmatched junction nucleotides: 12. The germline V gene has CDR1 SNHLY and CDR2 FYNNEI. Written as DNA, the CDR3 is TGTGCCAGCAAGAAGTCTAGCGGGACTAGCGTCACAGATACGCAGTATTTT. Its protein product is CASKKSSGTSVTDTQYF.